These 22 T cell receptor delta chains were sequenced from one sample in a study of γδ T cells in repeated Plasmodium falciparum infection. TCRdb repeated clone calling on the multiplex PCR reads with CATT. The table includes approximately 93,000 delta-chain clones, 0.75% to 1% detected once. Vgamma9/Vdelta2+ and Vdelta2-negative gammadelta T cells were flow-sorted from PBMC for bulk sequencing. The specimen sequenced was gamma-delta T cells from blood. The receptors shown here come from a pool of human donors (malaria-infected and uninfected, not separated).

For this clone: A read error likely explains this, since a far larger clone differs by one base. The same CDR3 can be traced to other DNA sequences in this sample. V is TRDV2 and J is TRDJ1; 7 positions match TRDD3. TCRdb is silent on the J gene; assignment here came from matching the DNA to germline. The CDR3 runs 16 residues. The V segment lost 1 base and the J segment 2 bases; nucleotides outside the gene matches: 9. From germline, CDR1 is GEAIGNYY and CDR2 EKD. CDR3 sequence (DNA): TGTGCCTGTGACACTCTAGGGATACTCCATACCGATAAACTCATCTTT. Amino acid sequence: CACDTLGILHTDKLIF.

Details on this clone: A read error likely explains why the TCRdb protein, taken from a much larger clone, differs from this DNA's translation at residue 7; the protein shown is translated from the DNA. V gene TRDV2 combines with J gene TRDJ1; D possibly corresponds to TRDD3 (6 bases). Here the J gene was assigned by germline matching of the DNA, as TCRdb has none. Germline CDR1 reads GEAIGNYY; CDR2 reads EKD. V was trimmed by 0 bases and J by 1 base, leaving 14 bases between them. The CDR3 spans 16 residues. CDR3 coding DNA: TGTGCCTGTGACACCGGCCTTGGGGGGTCCACCGATAAACTCATCTTT. Translating gives CACDTGLGGSTDKLIF.

As concerns this clone: The amino acid sequence in TCRdb belongs to a much larger clone and departs from this DNA's translation at residue 3, likely a sequencing read error; the sequence shown is translated from the DNA. The rearrangement joins TRAV14/DV4 to TRDJ1; D call uncertain. TCRdb gives no J gene; it was assigned here by matching the DNA to germline. V shed 11 bases and J shed 3 bases, with 16 bases lying between them. The CDR3 has 13 amino acids. Per germline, CDR1 TSDPSYG and CDR2 QGSYDQQN (reference sequence). The CDR3 DNA reads as TGTGCAGCCCTTATCCGGGTGGCCGATAAACTCATCTTT. Amino acid sequence: CAALIRVADKLIF.

Many counts were recorded for this clone. TCRdb's entry gives the protein of a much larger clone, which mismatches this DNA's translation at residue 16, likely from a read error; the protein reported here is translated from the DNA. This chain connects TRDV2 to TRDJ1; TRDD3 matches at 9 bases. Matching the DNA to germline supplied the J gene, which TCRdb does not give. The CDR3 spans 19 residues. Germline assignment: CDR1 GEAIGNYY and CDR2 EKD. The CDR3 region has the DNA TGTGCCTGTGACACCGGGGGGTACTGGGGGACCCCGGGGATCGATGAACTCATCTTT. Amino acid sequence: CACDTGGYWGTPGIDELIF.

This clone was recorded many times. This likely traces to a read error, being one base from a far larger clone. The genes are TRDV1 and TRDJ1, with 12 nucleotides matching TRDD3. With V trimmed by 3 bases and J by 7 bases, 36 bases remained unmatched. CDR1 is TSWWSYY, CDR2 QGS, per germline. The CDR3 loop spans 25 amino acids. In nucleotides, the CDR3 is TGTGCTCTTGGGGAGTTCCAGAGGGGGCCTTCCAAAAAAAACTGGGGGATACCTTCCAACAGTAAACTCATCTTT. This translates into CALGEFQRGPSKKNWGIPSNSKLIF.

On this clone: A read error likely explains why the TCRdb protein, taken from a much larger clone, differs from this DNA's translation at residue 5; the protein shown is translated from the DNA. V usage is TRDV2 and J usage is TRDJ1, with 8 bases lining up with TRDD3. Germline matching of the DNA provided the J gene here, since TCRdb leaves it blank. Germline trimming cut 4 bases from V and 0 bases from J; bases unmatched to any gene: 18. The germline gives CDR1 GEAIGNYY, CDR2 EKD. The CDR3 is made up of 19 amino acids. The CDR3 protein is CACESLLGDETPYTDKLIF. Written as DNA, the CDR3 is TGTGCCTGTGAATCACTTCTGGGGGACGAAACCCCGTACACCGATAAACTCATCTTT.

Concerning this clone: TCRdb's listed protein matches a much larger clone and diverges from this DNA's translation at residue 10, likely through a read error; the protein shown comes from the DNA. J is TRDJ1 and V is TRDV2, with 8 bases aligning to TRDD3. Here the J gene came from matching the DNA to germline, since TCRdb omits it. Per the germline V gene, CDR1 is GEAIGNYY and CDR2 is EKD. Trimming cost V 0 bases and J 0 bases; bases outside gene matches: 11. This CDR3 comprises 18 residues. The CDR3 sequence: CACDTGDWGVPDTDKLIF. CDR3 DNA sequence: TGTGCCTGTGACACCGGCGACTGGGGGGTACCCGACACCGATAAACTCATCTTT.

This clone was counted only a few times. A far larger clone is only one base removed, so a read error is likely. This sample includes further DNA sequences coding for the same CDR3. This chain uses TRDV1 with TRDJ1, with D possibly matching TRDD1 (6 bases). TCRdb leaves out the J gene; it was filled in here by matching the DNA to germline. V lost 3 bases to trimming and J lost 0 bases, with 23 bases between them. The CDR3 length is 19 residues. The V gene's germline CDR1 is TSWWSYY and CDR2 QGS. The CDR3 sequence: CALGEIWFPRNTYTDKLIF. The CDR3 DNA follows: TGTGCTCTTGGGGAGATATGGTTCCCCCGAAATACTTACACCGATAAACTCATCTTT.

As concerns this clone: TCRdb pairs this DNA with a much larger clone's protein that differs at residue 9, likely a read error; the protein shown was translated from the DNA. The chain carries TRDV1 and TRDJ1, with a weak D call TRDD3 (5 bases). TCRdb records no J gene; here it was assigned by comparing the DNA to germline. Germline CDR1 and CDR2: TSWWSYY and QGS. V lost 2 bases and J lost 1, with 14 bases in between. This CDR3 spans 16 amino acids. The CDR3 spells CALGERDRFRTDKLIF. CDR3 in DNA: TGTGCTCTTGGGGAAAGGGATCGGTTCCGCACCGATAAACTCATCTTT.

This clone has a handful of counts. This DNA translates differently at residue 11 from the TCRdb protein, which is that of a much larger clone; a read error is likely, and the protein shown is the DNA's own translation. The chain recombines TRDV1 with TRDJ1, with 9 bases matching TRDD3. The J gene was not available in TCRdb and was assigned here by matching the DNA to germline segments. The CDR3 loop spans 21 amino acids. Germline V CDR1 and CDR2: TSWWSYY, QGS. Unmatched junction bases numbered 24, after V lost 3 bases and J lost 4 bases. The CDR3 protein is CALGEGTLRPVRWGISDKLIF. The CDR3 nucleotides read TGTGCTCTTGGGGAGGGAACCCTTCGCCCTGTTAGGTGGGGGATAAGCGATAAACTCATCTTT.

This clone was counted only a few times. A far larger clone is off by one base, so a read error is likely. Additional DNA sequences in this sample encode the identical CDR3. The chain uses TRDV2 and TRDJ1; 9 positions match TRDD3. Here the J gene came from matching the DNA to germline, since TCRdb omits it. Unmatched junction bases numbered 12, after V lost 6 bases and J lost 2 bases. Germline V gene lookup returns CDR1 GEAIGNYY and CDR2 EKD. The CDR3 totals 16 residues. In nucleotides, the CDR3 is TGTGCCTGTACCGGGGGATACAGCAGAGGAACCGATAAACTCATCTTT. Residues: CACTGGYSRGTDKLIF.

Comment on this clone: This DNA's translation and the protein TCRdb lists, from a much larger clone, do not match at residue 5, likely due to a read error; the protein shown is translated from the DNA. V gene TRDV2 combines with J gene TRDJ1; 8 bases agree with TRDD3. TCRdb supplies no J gene; here it was assigned by aligning the nucleotide sequence to germline. With V trimmed by 3 bases and J by 0 bases, 17 bases remained unmatched. Germline loops: CDR1 GEAIGNYY, CDR2 EKD. CDR3 length: 19 residues. The CDR3 loop is CACDWKRLYWGLYTDKLIF. CDR3 nucleotides: TGTGCCTGTGACTGGAAGAGATTGTACTGGGGGTTGTACACCGATAAACTCATCTTT.

This clone was counted only a few times. This probably arose from a read error, given a far larger clone one base away. The sample contains more than one DNA sequence encoding this CDR3. V is TRDV1 and J is TRDJ1; no reliable D call. TCRdb leaves out the J gene; it was filled in here by matching the DNA to germline. The CDR3 loop spans 13 amino acids. Germline CDR1 reads TSWWSYY; CDR2 reads QGS. The CDR3 loop reads CALGHTRGDKLIF. The CDR3 DNA follows: TGCGCTCTTGGACACACTCGTGGGGATAAACTCATCTTT.

There are many counts of this clone. The same CDR3 also results from other DNA sequences found in this sample. The chain carries TRDV1 and TRDJ1, with 7 bases matching TRDD3. CDR3 length equals 18 residues. CDR1 TSWWSYY and CDR2 QGS come from the germline V gene. V lost 1 base, J lost 0 bases, and 11 bases stayed unmatched. The CDR3 DNA reads as TGTGCTCTTGGGGAACCAAGAGTGGGGGACCAGTACACCGATAAACTCATCTTT. Translating gives CALGEPRVGDQYTDKLIF.

Many counts were recorded for this clone. Translating this DNA gives a protein that differs at residue 14 from the TCRdb one, which belongs to a much larger clone; a read error is likely, and the protein shown is this translation. The chain links TRDV1 to TRDJ1, with a weak D call TRDD3 (5 bases). Because TCRdb records no J gene, it was assigned here through a match of the DNA to germline. The CDR3 extends over 19 amino acids. Trimming cost V 0 bases and J 3 bases, with 23 bases left between them. The germline V gene encodes CDR1 TSWWSYY and CDR2 QGS. CDR3 sequence (DNA): TGTGCTCTTGGGGAACTTCTCTCACCCCGATGGGGTTACCCCGATAAACTCATCTTT. This encodes CALGELLSPRWGYPDKLIF.

Notes on this clone: A read error likely explains this, since a far larger clone differs by one base. This chain links TRDV1 with TRDJ1, with 9 nucleotides matching TRDD3. The J gene was not available in TCRdb and was assigned here by matching the DNA to germline segments. The CDR3 has 21 residues. Germline V gives CDR1 TSWWSYY, CDR2 QGS. CDR3: CALGELQAILGELRYTDKLIF. CDR3 bases: TGTGCCCTTGGGGAACTCCAAGCTATACTGGGGGAATTAAGGTACACCGATAAACTCATCTTT.

The table lists this clone with a few counts. TCRdb's protein for this DNA is that of a much larger clone and differs from the translation at residue 14, likely a read error; the protein shown is the DNA translation. V gene TRDV1 combines with J gene TRDJ1; 8 bases map to TRDD3. The J gene is not listed in TCRdb, so it was assigned here from a DNA match to germline. CDR1 and CDR2 from the germline V gene are TSWWSYY and QGS. This CDR3 comprises 17 residues. The CDR3 DNA follows: TGTGCTCTTGGCTGGGGGAACACCCTTCAGTACACCGATAGACTCATCTTT. Translation: CALGWGNTLQYTDRLIF.

A note on this clone: The TCRdb protein, from a much larger clone, departs from this DNA's translation at residue 6, likely by read error; the protein shown derives from the DNA. The chain carries TRDV1 and TRDJ1, with 7 bases fitting TRDD3. In the absence of a J gene in TCRdb, the DNA was matched to germline to assign it here. The CDR3 covers 22 residues. V was clipped by 9 bases and J by 0 bases; unmatched bases: 31. Germline lookup yields CDR1 TSWWSYY and CDR2 QGS. Here the CDR3 reads CALFLSSLTGARILVHTDKLIF. DNA for the CDR3: TGTGCTCTCTTTCTAAGCTCCCTTACTGGGGCCCGAATCCTCGTTCACACCGATAAACTCATCTTT.

The sample holds a few counts of this clone. TCRdb's entry gives the protein of a much larger clone, which mismatches this DNA's translation at residue 17, likely from a read error; the protein reported here is translated from the DNA. V gene TRDV1 combines with J gene TRDJ1; 10 nucleotides line up with TRDD3. The J gene, absent from TCRdb, was called here by matching the DNA to germline. The ends lost 1 base at V and 0 bases at J; junction bases unmatched: 26. CDR1 TSWWSYY and CDR2 QGS come from the germline V gene. The CDR3 contains 24 residues. The CDR3 protein is CALGERAVRNLGLLGDAYTDKLIF. CDR3 sequence (DNA): TGTGCTCTTGGGGAACGGGCGGTAAGGAACCTAGGCCTACTGGGGGATGCTTACACCGATAAACTCATCTTT.

A few counts support this clone. A far larger clone is just one base off, so this is likely a read error. The same CDR3 can be traced to other DNA sequences in this sample. This rearrangement joins TRDV1 to TRDJ1; D is possibly TRDD2 or TRDD3 (5 bases each). As TCRdb names no J gene, one was assigned here on the basis of a DNA match to germline. The CDR3 is made up of 16 amino acids. The germline V gene encodes CDR1 TSWWSYY and CDR2 QGS. The CDR3 bases are TGTGCTCTCGGGGAACTTACCCTTCTTAGTACCGATAAACTCATCTTT. Its translation: CALGELTLLSTDKLIF.

Notes on this clone: For this DNA, TCRdb reports the protein of a much larger clone, which diverges at residue 14, most likely from a read error; the protein presented here is translated directly from the DNA. V and J are TRDV2 and TRDJ1; 10 positions match TRDD3. The J gene, missing from TCRdb, was assigned here through DNA to germline matching. There are 21 residues in the CDR3. Germline CDR1 and CDR2: GEAIGNYY and EKD. V shed 3 bases, J shed 2 bases, and the junction held 23 bases outside the gene matches. DNA of the CDR3: TGTGCCTGTGACCCTAAACGCCTTCGAGTACTGGGGGATGGAGGGACCGATAAACTCATCTTT. Protein sequence: CACDPKRLRVLGDGGTDKLIF.

Concerning this clone: Translating this DNA gives a protein that differs at residue 7 from the TCRdb one, which belongs to a much larger clone; a read error is likely, and the protein shown is this translation. The chain carries TRDV1 and TRDJ3; D could derive from TRDD1 or TRDD3 (5 bases each). Assignment of the J gene here rests on matching the DNA to germline, because TCRdb gives none. The germline V and J ends were trimmed by 1 base and 4 bases, with 14 bases remaining between them. Germline CDR1 is TSWWSYY and CDR2 is QGS. The CDR3 contains 18 residues. DNA for the CDR3: TGTGCTCTTGGGGAACGGATAGTAACCGGGTGGGACACCCGACAGATGTTTTTC. This translates into CALGERIVTGWDTRQMFF.